This T cell receptor (beta chain) was identified during a study of shared clonotypes between healthy human individuals. The study's findings and limits: Sequencing depth was predicted to influence how clonotypes are shared among donors.

This table comes from immunoSEQ multiplex PCR, and its TCRdb copy is limited to in-frame clones, with some not included. In the table there are 1.6 million or so clones, about 98.5% of which are singletons. Germline CDR1 SGHTA, CDR2 FQGNSA. The ends were cut back, 1 base at V and 4 bases at J, with 16 bases in the middle. This CDR3 spans 16 amino acids. This clone is a singleton in its sample. Its matching antigen is unknown. The chain joins TRBV7-2 to TRBJ1-2, with a tentative D call TRBD1 (5 bases). The sample comprised naive CD4+ T cells sorted from blood. The subset here: CD45RA+ positively selected. The sequence was obtained from a man aged 30-40 years in good health. The CDR3 loop reads CASSLVARVGVYGYTF. The CDR3 DNA reads as TGTGCCAGCAGCTTAGTCGCCAGGGTAGGAGTCTATGGCTACACCTTC.